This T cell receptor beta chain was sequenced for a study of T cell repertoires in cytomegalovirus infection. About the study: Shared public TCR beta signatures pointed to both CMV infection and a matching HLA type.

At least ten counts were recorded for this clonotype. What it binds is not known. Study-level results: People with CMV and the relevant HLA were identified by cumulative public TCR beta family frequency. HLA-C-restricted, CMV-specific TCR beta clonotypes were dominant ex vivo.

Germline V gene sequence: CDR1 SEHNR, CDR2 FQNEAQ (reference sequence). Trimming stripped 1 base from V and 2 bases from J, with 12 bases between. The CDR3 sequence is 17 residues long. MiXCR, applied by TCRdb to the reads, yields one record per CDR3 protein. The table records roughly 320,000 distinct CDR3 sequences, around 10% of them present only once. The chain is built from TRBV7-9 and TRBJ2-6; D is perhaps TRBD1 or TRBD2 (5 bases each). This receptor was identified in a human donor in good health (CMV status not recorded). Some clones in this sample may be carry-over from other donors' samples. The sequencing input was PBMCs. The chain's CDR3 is CASSLGSGTAGANVLTF. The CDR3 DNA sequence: TGTGCCAGCAGCTTAGGGTCCGGGACGGCTGGGGCCAACGTCCTGACTTTC.